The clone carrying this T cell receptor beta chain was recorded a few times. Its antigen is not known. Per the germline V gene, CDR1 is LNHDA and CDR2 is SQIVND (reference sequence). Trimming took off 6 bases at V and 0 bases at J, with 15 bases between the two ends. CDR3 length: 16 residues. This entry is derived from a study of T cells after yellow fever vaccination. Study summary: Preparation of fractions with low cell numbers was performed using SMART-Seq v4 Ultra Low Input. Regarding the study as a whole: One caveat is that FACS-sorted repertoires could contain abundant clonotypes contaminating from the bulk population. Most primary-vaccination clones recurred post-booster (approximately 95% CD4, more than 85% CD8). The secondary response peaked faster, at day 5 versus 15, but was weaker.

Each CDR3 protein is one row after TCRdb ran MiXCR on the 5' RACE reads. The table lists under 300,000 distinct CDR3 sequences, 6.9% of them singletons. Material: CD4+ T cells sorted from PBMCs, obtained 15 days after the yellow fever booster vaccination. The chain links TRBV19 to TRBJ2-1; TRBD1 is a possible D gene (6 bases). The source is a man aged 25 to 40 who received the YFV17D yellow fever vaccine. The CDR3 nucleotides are TGTGCCAGTAGCCCCCCCGGACAGAGCTCCTACAATGAGCAGTTCTTC. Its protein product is CASSPPGQSSYNEQFF.